This T cell receptor beta chain appears in the sequencing data of a study of T cells in Graves' hyperthyroidism and ophthalmopathy. For the study at large: Prior to any treatment, at the point of initial diagnosis, peripheral blood was collected.

From RNA transcripts, TCR beta CDR3 regions were amplified. RT-PCR in the first round (using the HTBI primer set) targeted the TCR CDR3. TCRdb itself ran the multiplex PCR reads through MiXCR, one entry per CDR3 protein. The sample holds nearly 600,000 distinct CDR3 sequences, 12% to 15% seen once. Ophthalmopathy patients had Clinical Activity Score at least 3, NOSPECS grade at least 4, duration under 3 months. On the basis of clinical symptoms, serum thyroxine and TRAb, thyroid ultrasound and orbital computed tomography, diagnoses were made. Losses at the gene ends were 4 bases for V and 3 bases for J; bases not matched to a gene: 18. This CDR3 has 20 amino acids. At least ten counts were recorded for this clonotype.

This chain connects TRBV12-3 or TRBV12-4 to TRBJ2-7; TRBD2 matches at 13 bases. This receptor was taken from a woman aged 18-35 years with Graves' ophthalmopathy. Sequenced material: blood. CDR3 nucleotides: TGTGCCAGCAGTTCGGCAATACTAGCGGGAGGGCCCGGACTTGGCTACGAGCAGTACTTC. Its translation is CASSSAILAGGPGLGYEQYF.